This entry concerns a single T cell receptor (beta chain). Produced via immunoSEQ multiplex PCR; TCRdb's table is partial and in-frame only. The table includes nearly 400,000 clones, about nine tenths detected once. The CDR3 length is 15 residues. Looked up from germline, CDR1 is SGHRS and CDR2 is YFSETQ. Trimming shortened V by 5 bases and J by 0 bases, and 13 bases separated the two germline ends. Among Cohort 3 donors, those recovered had two negative PCRs, clearance, or symptom resolution. The data were taken from a study of blood T cell repertoires in COVID-19. Turning to the study itself: Samples representing acute and convalescent COVID-19 were sourced from the United States, Italy and Spain. T cells, B-cell-depleted T cells, or PBMCs supplied cDNA or gDNA.

Sequenced material: PBMCs or T cells enriched from blood (not recorded which). This clonotype was sampled from a woman in her twenties or thirties who had recovered from COVID-19. This sequence joins TRBV5-1 and TRBJ2-3; tentatively, D is TRBD1 (6 bases). The CDR3 bases are TGCGCCAGCAGACCTAGGGGGATCAGCACAGATACGCAGTATTTT. Translated: CASRPRGISTDTQYF.